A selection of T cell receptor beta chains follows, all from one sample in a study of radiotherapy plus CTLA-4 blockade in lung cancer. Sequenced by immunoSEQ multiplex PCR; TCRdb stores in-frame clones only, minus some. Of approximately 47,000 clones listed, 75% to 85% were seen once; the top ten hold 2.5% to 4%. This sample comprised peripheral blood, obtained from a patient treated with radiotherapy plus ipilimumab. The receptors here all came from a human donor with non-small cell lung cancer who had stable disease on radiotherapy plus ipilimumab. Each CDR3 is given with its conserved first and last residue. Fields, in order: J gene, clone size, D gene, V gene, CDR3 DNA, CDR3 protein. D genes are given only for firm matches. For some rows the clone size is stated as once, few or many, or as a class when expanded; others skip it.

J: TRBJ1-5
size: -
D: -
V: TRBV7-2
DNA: TGTGCCAGCAGCTTAAGGGGGCAGCCCCAGCATTTT
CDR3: CASSLRGQPQHF

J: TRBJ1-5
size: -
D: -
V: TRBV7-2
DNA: TGTGCCAGCAGCTTTGCGAATAGCAATCAGCCCCAGCATTTT
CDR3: CASSFANSNQPQHF

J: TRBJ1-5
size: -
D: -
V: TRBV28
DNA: TGTGCCAGCAGTTTAGAACAGGGTGGACAGCCCCAGCATTTT
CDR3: CASSLEQGGQPQHF

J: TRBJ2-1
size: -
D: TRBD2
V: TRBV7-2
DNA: TGTGCCAGCAGCCTAACTTATGGCGGGAGACAGTTCTTC
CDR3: CASSLTYGGRQFF

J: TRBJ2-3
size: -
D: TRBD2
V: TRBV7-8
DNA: TGTGCCAGCAGCCTGAAACTAGCGGGAGTCACAGATACGCAGTATTTT
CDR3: CASSLKLAGVTDTQYF

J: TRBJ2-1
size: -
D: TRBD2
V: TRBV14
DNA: TGTGCCAGCAGCCAACCTAGCGGGAGGGCCAGCGGCCCCTACAATGAGCAGTTCTTC
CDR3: CASSQPSGRASGPYNEQFF

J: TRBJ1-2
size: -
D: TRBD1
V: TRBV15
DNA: TGTGCCACCAGCCGCGGACAGGGTCTTGGCTACACCTTC
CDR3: CATSRGQGLGYTF

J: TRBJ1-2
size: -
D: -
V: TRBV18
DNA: TGTGCCAGCTCACCACTGGCTGGGGGCATTGATTATGGCTACACCTTC
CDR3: CASSPLAGGIDYGYTF

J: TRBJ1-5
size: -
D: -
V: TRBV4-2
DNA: TGTGCCAGCAGCCAAGACTGGCTGGCCGGCAATCAGCCCCAGCATTTT
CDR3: CASSQDWLAGNQPQHF

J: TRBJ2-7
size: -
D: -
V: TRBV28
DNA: TGTGCCAGCAGTTTAGGCTCGGGAAACTACGAGCAGTACTTC
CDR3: CASSLGSGNYEQYF

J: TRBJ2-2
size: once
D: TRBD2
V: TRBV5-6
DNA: TGTGCCAGCAGCCGCCTGACTAGCCTGCGGACCGGGGAGCTGTTTTTT
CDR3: CASSRLTSLRTGELFF

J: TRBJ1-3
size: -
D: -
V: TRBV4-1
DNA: TGCGCCAGCAGCCAAGCAAGCTGGGGGGGAGGAAACACCATATATTTT
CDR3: CASSQASWGGGNTIYF

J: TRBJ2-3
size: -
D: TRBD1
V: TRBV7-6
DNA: TGTGCCAGCAGCCCCTTAGGGGGCGCAAGCACAGATACGCAGTATTTT
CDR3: CASSPLGGASTDTQYF

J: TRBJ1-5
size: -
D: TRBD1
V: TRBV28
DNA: TGTGCCAGTCACAGGGGTGGCAGCAATCAGCCCCAGCATTTT
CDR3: CASHRGGSNQPQHF

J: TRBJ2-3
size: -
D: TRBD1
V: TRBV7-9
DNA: TGTGCCAGCAGCCGACAGGGTAAGGGCACAGATACGCAGTATTTT
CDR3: CASSRQGKGTDTQYF

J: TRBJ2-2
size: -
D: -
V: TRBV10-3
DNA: TGTGCCATCAGTTTACAGGCCGGGGAGCTGTTTTTT
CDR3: CAISLQAGELFF

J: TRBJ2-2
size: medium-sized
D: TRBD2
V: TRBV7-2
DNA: TGTGCCAGCAGCTCCCCACTAGCGGGAGGTAACACCGGGGAGCTGTTTTTT
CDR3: CASSSPLAGGNTGELFF

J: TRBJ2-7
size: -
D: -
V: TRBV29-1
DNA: TGCAGCGTTGAGATAGACTACGAGCAGTACTTC
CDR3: CSVEIDYEQYF

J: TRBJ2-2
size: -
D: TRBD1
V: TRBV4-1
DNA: TGCGCCAGCAGCCAAGGGCTAGGGGGCGCCGGGGAGCTGTTTTTT
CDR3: CASSQGLGGAGELFF

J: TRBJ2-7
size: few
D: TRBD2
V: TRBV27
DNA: TGTGCCAGCAGTCCACTAGCGGGAGGGCTTCACGAGCAGTACTTC
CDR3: CASSPLAGGLHEQYF